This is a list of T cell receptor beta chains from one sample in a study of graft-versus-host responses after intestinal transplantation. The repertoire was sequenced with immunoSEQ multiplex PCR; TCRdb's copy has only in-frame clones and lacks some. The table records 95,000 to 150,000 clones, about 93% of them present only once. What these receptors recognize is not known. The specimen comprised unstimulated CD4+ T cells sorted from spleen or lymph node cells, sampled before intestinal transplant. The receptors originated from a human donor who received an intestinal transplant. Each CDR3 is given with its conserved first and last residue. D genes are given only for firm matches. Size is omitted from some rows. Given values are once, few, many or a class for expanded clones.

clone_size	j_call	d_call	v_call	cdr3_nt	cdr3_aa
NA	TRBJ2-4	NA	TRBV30	TGTGCCTGGAGCGTCAGTTTAGCCAAAAACATTCAGTACTTC	CAWSVSLAKNIQYF
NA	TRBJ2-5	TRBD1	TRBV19	TGTGCCAGTAGTGCCTGGGACAGGGGAGTCCAAGAGACCCAGTACTTC	CASSAWDRGVQETQYF
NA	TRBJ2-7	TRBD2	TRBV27	TGTGCCAGCAGTTTACCCCGGCTTGTCGTAGGGAGGGCCTACGAGCAGTACTTC	CASSLPRLVVGRAYEQYF
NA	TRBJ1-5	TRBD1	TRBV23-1	TGCGCCAGCAGTCGGGGGACAGGGGGCGGGAAGCATTTGAGCAATCAGCCCCAGCATTTT	CASSRGTGGGKHLSNQPQHF
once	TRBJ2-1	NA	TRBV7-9	TGTGCCAGCAGCTCCAGAGGGGGGGGAACTAGCGCCTACAATGAGCAGTTCTTC	CASSSRGGGTSAYNEQFF
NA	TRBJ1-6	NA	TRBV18	TGTGCCAGCTCACCCCGACCTTCTAATTCACCCCTCCACTTT	CASSPRPSNSPLHF
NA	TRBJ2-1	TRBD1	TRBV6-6	TGTGCCAGCAGTTACGTTCAGGGGGCCGCCTACAATGAGCAGTTCTTC	CASSYVQGAAYNEQFF
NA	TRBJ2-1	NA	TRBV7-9	TGTGCCAGCAGCCAAAGTGGGGGAATGGGGGCCTACAATGAGCAGTTCTTC	CASSQSGGMGAYNEQFF
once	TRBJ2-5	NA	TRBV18	TGTGCCAGCTCACTCGACAGGTACGGAGAGACCCAGTACTTC	CASSLDRYGETQYF
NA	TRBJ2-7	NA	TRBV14	TGTGCCAGCAGTACGATCCGGGACTTAAATTACGAGCAGTACTTC	CASSTIRDLNYEQYF
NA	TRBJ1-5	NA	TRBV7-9	TGTGCCAGCAGCTCCCGGGGTCAGCCCCAGCATTTT	CASSSRGQPQHF
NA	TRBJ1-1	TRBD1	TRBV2	TGTGCCAGCAGTATAAGGACAGGGAGCACTGAAGCTTTCTTT	CASSIRTGSTEAFF
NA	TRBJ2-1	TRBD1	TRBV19	TGTGCCAGTAGCCCTATGGGACAGTCTTACAATGAGCAGTTCTTC	CASSPMGQSYNEQFF
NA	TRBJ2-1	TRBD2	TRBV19	TGTGCCAGTAGCGGGAGGGCCCAAGTCACATACAATGAGCAGTTCTTC	CASSGRAQVTYNEQFF
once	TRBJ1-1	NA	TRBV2	TGTGCCAGCAGTGATTCTCCCTGGGACTTTGAAGCTTTCTTT	CASSDSPWDFEAFF
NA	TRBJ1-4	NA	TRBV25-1	TGTGCCAGCAGTGAACCGGGAGAAAACAATGAAAAACTGTTTTTT	CASSEPGENNEKLFF
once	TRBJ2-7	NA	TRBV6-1	TGTGCCAGCAGTGAACTAGGGAAGCACCCAACCTACGAGCAGTACTTC	CASSELGKHPTYEQYF
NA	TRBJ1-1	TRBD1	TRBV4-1	TGCGCCAGCAGCCAAGGGGACAGGGCAAAGGTCACTGAAGCTTTCTTT	CASSQGDRAKVTEAFF
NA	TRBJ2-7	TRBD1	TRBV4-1	TGCGCCAGCAGCCAAGATCGAAGGACAGGGGGCCATCTTGGCTACGAGCAGTACTTC	CASSQDRRTGGHLGYEQYF
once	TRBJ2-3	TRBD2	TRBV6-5	TGTGCCAGCAGTTACCAAAGCGGGGGGGTTGATACGCAGTATTTT	CASSYQSGGVDTQYF
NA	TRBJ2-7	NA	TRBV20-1	TGCAGTGCCCACAGTCTCTACGAGCAGTACTTC	CSAHSLYEQYF
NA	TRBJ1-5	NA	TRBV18	TGTGCCAGCTCACCAGGCAGGGATCAGCCCCAGCATTTT	CASSPGRDQPQHF
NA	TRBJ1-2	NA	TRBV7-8	TGTGCCAGCACCTCGGAAGGGGGCTATGGCTACACCTTC	CASTSEGGYGYTF
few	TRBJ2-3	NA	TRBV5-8	TGTGCCAGCAGCTTGCAGGGTTTTGGCACAGATACGCAGTATTTT	CASSLQGFGTDTQYF
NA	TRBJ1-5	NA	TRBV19	TGTGCCAGTAGTATGGGGGACGTCGGTAGCAATCAGCCCCAGCATTTT	CASSMGDVGSNQPQHF
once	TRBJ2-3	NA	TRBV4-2	TGTGCCAGCAGCCAAAGCCAGGGCCCAGATACGCAGTATTTT	CASSQSQGPDTQYF
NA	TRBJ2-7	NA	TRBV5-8	TGTGCCAGCAGCTTAAGAGGGAGACCCTACGAGCAGTACTTC	CASSLRGRPYEQYF
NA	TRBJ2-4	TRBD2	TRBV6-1	TGTGCCAGCAGTGTAACGAGCGGGAGTGGAACCAAAAACATTCAGTACTTC	CASSVTSGSGTKNIQYF
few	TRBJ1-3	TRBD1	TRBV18	TGTGCCAGCTCCCCCAAGGGGGCTTCCGTTAAGGAAAACACCATATATTTT	CASSPKGASVKENTIYF
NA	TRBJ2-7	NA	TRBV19	TGTGCCAGTAGCCCACGTGACGGCATAAGTCCCGAGCAGTACTTC	CASSPRDGISPEQYF
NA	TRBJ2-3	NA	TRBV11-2	TGTGCCAGCAGCTTAGGACTCGCGGATACGCAGTATTTT	CASSLGLADTQYF
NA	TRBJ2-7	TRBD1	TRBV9	TGTGCCAGCAGCCCCCACAGGGGTGACGCTGCAGAGCAGTACTTC	CASSPHRGDAAEQYF
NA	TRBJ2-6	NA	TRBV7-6	TGTGCCAGCAGCCCTGGACCAGGGGGGTCCAACGTCCTGACTTTC	CASSPGPGGSNVLTF
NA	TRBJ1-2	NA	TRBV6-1	TGTGCCAGCAGGTATACAGGTCAAATGGGCTATGGCTACACCTTC	CASRYTGQMGYGYTF
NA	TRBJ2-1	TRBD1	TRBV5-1	TGCGCCAGCAGCTCCTCCGGGACAGCTTACAATGAGCAGTTCTTC	CASSSSGTAYNEQFF
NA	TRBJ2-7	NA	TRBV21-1	NA	CASVGAGTGGYEQYF
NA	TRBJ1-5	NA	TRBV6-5	TGTGCCAGCAGTTACTCCAGAAATAGCAATCAGCCCCAGCATTTT	CASSYSRNSNQPQHF
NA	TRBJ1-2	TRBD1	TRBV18	TGTGCCAGCTCAGGCACCGGACAGGGCCTAGCTAACTATGGCTACACCTTC	CASSGTGQGLANYGYTF
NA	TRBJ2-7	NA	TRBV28	TGTGCCAGCAGTAAGCACCAACGAGCAGGCGCCTACGAGCAGTACTTC	CASSKHQRAGAYEQYF
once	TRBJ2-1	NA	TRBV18	TGTGCCAGCTCACCGTACCCGGGGAATGAGCAGTTCTTC	CASSPYPGNEQFF
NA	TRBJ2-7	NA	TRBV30	TGTGCCTGGAGTGTATTCAACGAGCAGTACTTC	CAWSVFNEQYF
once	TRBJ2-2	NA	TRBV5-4	TGTGCCAGCAGCTTGGGAGTGCGTACCGGGGAGCTGTTTTTT	CASSLGVRTGELFF
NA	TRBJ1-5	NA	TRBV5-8	TGTGCCAGCAGCTCCGGGAGATTACAACAGCCCCAGCATTTT	CASSSGRLQQPQHF
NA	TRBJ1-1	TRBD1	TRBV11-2	TGTGCCAGCAGCTGGACAGGGGGCACTGAAGCTTTCTTT	CASSWTGGTEAFF
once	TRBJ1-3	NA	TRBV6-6	TGTGCCAGCAGTTATGGCAGGGGTTCCGGAAACACCATATATTTT	CASSYGRGSGNTIYF
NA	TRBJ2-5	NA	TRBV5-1	TGCGCCAGCAGCTTTATCCCCCGCGGGACCGTAGAGACCCAGTACTTC	CASSFIPRGTVETQYF
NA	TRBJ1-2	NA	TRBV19	TGTGCCAGTAGTAGACGGGAGCCCTGGGGACTTGGCTACACCTTC	CASSRREPWGLGYTF
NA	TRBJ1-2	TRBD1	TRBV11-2	TGTGCCAGCAGCTTAGACAGGGGGCGTGGCTACACCTTC	CASSLDRGRGYTF
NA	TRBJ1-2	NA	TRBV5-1	TGCGCCAGCGCATCCCGGGACGGGTGGGGCTACACCTTC	CASASRDGWGYTF